These 12 T cell receptor beta chains originate from one sample sequenced in a study of blood T cell repertoires in COVID-19. Clones were read by immunoSEQ multiplex PCR, and TCRdb kept only the in-frame ones, dropping some. The repertoire holds some 150,000 clones, with 85% to 90% as singletons. What was sequenced was peripheral blood. The receptors come from a woman aged 55-69 years with acute or convalescent COVID-19.

The rearrangement links TRBV30 to TRBJ1-4, with D perhaps TRBD1 (5 bases). V lost 1 base and J 8 bases, leaving 11 bases between the germline ends. There are 13 residues in the CDR3. CDR1 and CDR2 (germline): GTSNPN, SVGIG (reference sequence). The CDR3: CAWSGQGREKLFF. Written as DNA, the CDR3 is TGTGCCTGGAGTGGCCAGGGCCGGGAAAAACTGTTTTTT.

The chain recombines TRBV7-8 with TRBJ2-3, with a weak D call TRBD2 (5 bases). The V and J ends lost 4 bases and 7 bases respectively, with 18 bases between them. The CDR3 sequence is 15 residues long. The germline gives CDR1 SGHVS, CDR2 FQNEAQ. CDR3 bases: TGTGCCAGCAGCTCGAGGACGGGAAAGGAAAATACGCAGTATTTT. It specifies CASSSRTGKENTQYF.

This clone came up once. The chain combines TRBV7-2 with TRBJ2-7; TRBD1 aligns across 7 bases. The germline gives CDR1 SGHTA, CDR2 FQGNSA. Trimming cost V 6 bases and J 0 bases; bases outside gene matches: 20. This CDR3 spans 19 amino acids. CDR3 loop: CASSTLPPMSGGSSYEQYF. CDR3 DNA: TGTGCCAGCAGTACATTGCCTCCAATGTCAGGGGGTAGCTCCTACGAGCAGTACTTC.

This clone has just a few counts. The chain couples TRBV5-1 to TRBJ1-5; 7 positions match TRBD1. V was pared by 4 bases and J by 11 bases, with 9 bases of the junction left unmatched. This CDR3 has 13 amino acids. Germline-derived CDR1 and CDR2 are SGHRS and YFSETQ. For the CDR3, the DNA is TGCGCCAGCAGCCCGGGACAGTCCGGGGCCCAGCATTTT. Translation gives CASSPGQSGAQHF.

CDR3: CASSPDRVQETQYF. The CDR3 DNA is TGCGCCAGCAGCCCGGACAGGGTTCAAGAGACCCAGTACTTC. V gene TRBV4-1 combines with J gene TRBJ2-5; 8 bases align to TRBD1. Trimming removed 4 bases from V and 2 bases from J; junction bases left unmatched: 3. Germline assignment: CDR1 MGHRA and CDR2 YSYEKL. The CDR3 is 14 residues long.

The chain is built from TRBV7-9 and TRBJ2-7, with D possibly being TRBD1 (5 bases). Germline-derived CDR1 and CDR2 are SEHNR and FQNEAQ (reference sequence). The CDR3 sequence is 13 residues long. Trimming took off 4 bases at V and 3 bases at J, with 10 bases between the two ends. The CDR3 nucleotides are TGTGCCAGCAGCTCAGACAGATTCTACGAGCAGTACTTC. Amino acid sequence: CASSSDRFYEQYF. Full variable domain (rest looked up from reference TRBV7-9 and TRBJ2-7): DTGVSQNPRHKITKRGQNVTFRCDPISEHNRLYWYRQTLGQGPEFLTYFQNEAQLEKSRLLSDRFSAERPKGSFSTLEIQRTEQGDSAMYLCASSSDRFYEQYFGPGTRLTVT.

The table lists this clone with a few counts. The genes are TRBV12-3 or TRBV12-4 and TRBJ1-2; 8 bases agree with TRBD1. The CDR3 is 13 amino acids. Germline trimming cut 6 bases from V and 4 bases from J; bases unmatched to any gene: 4. The CDR3 nucleotides read TGTGCCAGCAGCTCTCAGGGGGCCTATGGCTACACCTTC. Residues: CASSSQGAYGYTF.

This rearrangement joins TRBV5-6 to TRBJ2-3; possibly TRBD1 for D (5 bases). The germline V gene has CDR1 SGHDT and CDR2 YYEEEE. The CDR3 length is 13 residues. V lost 4 bases and J lost 10, with 16 bases in between. CDR3 region: CASSPVGQSPQYF. Written as DNA, the CDR3 is TGTGCCAGCAGCCCCGTGGGGCAGAGCCCGCAGTATTTT.

The DNA of the CDR3 is TGCGCCAGCAGCCCGTATAGCGGGGGGGCAGGAGAGACCCAGTACTTC. Protein: CASSPYSGGAGETQYF. The genes are TRBV5-1 and TRBJ2-5; 11 bases fit TRBD2. Germline V gives CDR1 SGHRS, CDR2 YFSETQ. V dropped 4 bases and J dropped 4; count of bases not matched to a gene: 9. This CDR3 region has 16 residues. The complete variable domain, with remaining parts taken from reference TRBV5-1 and TRBJ2-5, reads KAGVTQTPRYLIKTRGQQVTLSCSPISGHRSVSWYQQTPGQGLQFLFEYFSETQRNKGNFPGRFSGRQFSNSRSEMNVSTLELGDSALYLCASSPYSGGAGETQYFGPGTRLLVL.

The chain joins TRBV6-5 to TRBJ2-7, with D possibly TRBD1 on 6 matching bases. In germline, CDR1 is MNHEY, CDR2 SVGAGI. The V and J ends lost 10 bases and 0 bases respectively, with 13 bases between them. The CDR3 sequence is 13 residues long. For the CDR3, the DNA is TGTGCCACCGACAGGACTCCCTCCTACGAGCAGTACTTC. Its protein product is CATDRTPSYEQYF.

The J gene is TRBJ2-2, the V gene TRBV4-1; perhaps TRBD2 as D (5 bases). This CDR3 has 15 residues. Per the germline V gene, CDR1 is MGHRA and CDR2 is YSYEKL. Trimming took off 3 bases at V and 4 bases at J, with 12 bases between the two ends. CDR3 nucleotide sequence: TGCGCCAGCAGCCACTGGACTCGCAGCACCGGGGAGCTGTTTTTT. Translating gives CASSHWTRSTGELFF.

The table lists this clone with a few counts. This chain connects TRBV2 to TRBJ2-7; D gene unclear. The germline V and J ends were trimmed by 7 bases and 6 bases, with 10 bases remaining between them. This CDR3 has 11 amino acids. The V gene's germline CDR1 is SNHLY and CDR2 FYNNEI. The CDR3 nucleotides read TGTGCCAGCACGCGAGGAACCGAGCAGTACTTC. It specifies CASTRGTEQYF.